These T cell receptor beta chains were read from a single sample in a study of cytomegalovirus exposure and HLA in healthy donors. Clones were read by immunoSEQ multiplex PCR, and TCRdb kept only the in-frame ones, dropping some. The table records some 110,000 clones, approximately 80% of them present only once. The specimen was PBMCs. Every receptor here comes from a man between 50 and 59 years old in good health and CMV-seronegative. Both conserved end residues are part of each CDR3. Each record gives: V gene, J gene, D gene, clone size, CDR3 DNA, CDR3 protein. A D gene is named only where the DNA matches it firmly. Only some rows state a clone size, as once, few, many or a class for expanded clones.

TRBV5-6	TRBJ1-1	NA	NA	TGTGCCAGCAGCTTCCGACTGGTGAACACTGAAGCTTTCTTT	CASSFRLVNTEAFF
TRBV20-1	TRBJ2-2	NA	NA	TGCAGTGCGGGGGGAACCGGGGAGCTGTTTTTT	CSAGGTGELFF
TRBV28	TRBJ1-1	NA	NA	TGTGCCAGCAGTTTGGTCCCCCTAGGGGACACTGAAGCTTTCTTT	CASSLVPLGDTEAFF
TRBV6-5	TRBJ2-2	NA	NA	TGTGCCAGCAGCACAGCAACCGATCCCGGGGAGCTGTTTTTT	CASSTATDPGELFF
TRBV5-4	TRBJ1-4	TRBD1	NA	TGTGCCAGCAGCTTGGGTCAGGGGGATGAAAAACTGTTTTTT	CASSLGQGDEKLFF
TRBV6-5	TRBJ1-4	NA	NA	TGTGCCAGCAGTGAGGCGAGGAATGAAAAACTGTTTTTT	CASSEARNEKLFF
TRBV7-9	TRBJ1-1	NA	NA	TGTGCCAGCAGCTTAGCCTCCTCCGCCAGTCCCACTGAAGCTTTCTTT	CASSLASSASPTEAFF
TRBV15	TRBJ2-1	TRBD2	NA	TGTGCCACCACGGGATGGCGGGGGGCCGTGGCCTACAATGAGCAGTTCTTC	CATTGWRGAVAYNEQFF
TRBV30	TRBJ2-4	NA	NA	TGTGCCTGGGCTGGGGCTACATACATTCAGTACTTC	CAWAGATYIQYF
TRBV19	TRBJ2-1	NA	NA	TGTGCCAGTAGTATTAGGACGGACTCTGGTTCGGGCAATGAGCAGTTCTTC	CASSIRTDSGSGNEQFF
TRBV25-1	TRBJ1-5	NA	NA	TGTGCCAGCAGTGAATCAGGGATTAATCAGCCCCAGCATTTT	CASSESGINQPQHF
TRBV29-1	TRBJ2-2	TRBD2	NA	TGCAGCGTTGATGACTCGGGGGGCGGGGAGCTGTTTTTT	CSVDDSGGGELFF
TRBV6-1	TRBJ1-1	NA	NA	TGTGCCAGCAGTGAAATCGCAGGGCAAAACACTGAAGCTTTCTTT	CASSEIAGQNTEAFF
TRBV5-1	TRBJ2-1	TRBD2	few	TGCGCCAGCAGCAAGGAGCGGGGAGGACATGAGCAGTTCTTC	CASSKERGGHEQFF
TRBV6-1	TRBJ1-1	NA	NA	TGTGCCAGCAGTTACAAAGGGGGAGCTTTCTTT	CASSYKGGAFF
TRBV10-3	TRBJ1-6	TRBD1	NA	TGTGCCATCAGTGAGATCGGCTTGCAGGGGGATAATTCACCCCTCCACTTT	CAISEIGLQGDNSPLHF
TRBV28	TRBJ2-4	NA	NA	TGTGCCAGCAGTCCCCTCCTGAGATTAGCCAAAAACATTCAGTACTTC	CASSPLLRLAKNIQYF
TRBV5-1	TRBJ2-3	NA	NA	TGCGCCAGCAGCTCACCCCCGGGGGACACAGATACGCAGTATTTT	CASSSPPGDTDTQYF
TRBV19	TRBJ1-2	TRBD1	NA	TGTGCCAGTAGTGCCTTGGGACAGGGGGCTTACGGCTACACCTTC	CASSALGQGAYGYTF
TRBV30	TRBJ2-7	TRBD2	once	TGTGCCGGCCAGAGCGGGGGGGCCTACGAGCAGTACTTC	CAGQSGGAYEQYF
TRBV4-2	TRBJ2-3	NA	NA	TGTGCCAGCAGCCAAGCTGGGACAACAGATACGCAGTATTTT	CASSQAGTTDTQYF
TRBV5-5	TRBJ2-7	TRBD1	NA	TGTGCCAGCAGCGATCAAAACAGGGGCGGCTACGAGCAGTACTTC	CASSDQNRGGYEQYF
TRBV19	TRBJ2-6	NA	NA	TGTGCCAGTAGTATTCGGTCGGGCTCTGGGGCCAACGTCCTGACTTTC	CASSIRSGSGANVLTF
TRBV4-1	TRBJ2-4	NA	NA	TGCGCCAGCAGCCAGGCTGGTCCCGAAAACATTCAGTACTTC	CASSQAGPENIQYF
TRBV27	TRBJ1-2	TRBD1	NA	TGTGCCAGCAGTACCCGGACAGGGGCCTATGGCTACACCTTC	CASSTRTGAYGYTF
TRBV7-3	TRBJ1-1	NA	few	TGTGCCAGCAGCTTAAGGCTCGAGGCTGAAGCTTTCTTT	CASSLRLEAEAFF
TRBV5-1	TRBJ1-2	TRBD1	NA	TGCGCCAGCAGCCCGGGCGGGACAGGGGGAAACTATGGCTACACCTTC	CASSPGGTGGNYGYTF
TRBV2	TRBJ2-5	NA	NA	TGTGCCAGCAGTGGTGAGGCGGCTTGGGTATGGCGGACCCAGTACTTC	CASSGEAAWVWRTQYF
TRBV25-1	TRBJ1-3	TRBD1	NA	TGTGCCAGCAGTGCCCATGTTGGACAGGGATGGGGAGACACCATATATTTT	CASSAHVGQGWGDTIYF
TRBV7-2	TRBJ1-1	TRBD1	NA	TGTGCCAGCAGCCTAACCCGGACAGGTCTCTCTTTTAGTACTGAAGCTTTCTTT	CASSLTRTGLSFSTEAFF
TRBV2	TRBJ1-6	TRBD1	once	TGTGCCAGCAGTGGTCCAAGACAGGGAGTTAATTCACCCCTCCACTTT	CASSGPRQGVNSPLHF
TRBV18	TRBJ1-3	NA	NA	TGTGCCAGCTCACAGGACAGTAGCTCTGGAAACACCATATATTTT	CASSQDSSSGNTIYF
TRBV5-6	TRBJ1-4	NA	NA	TGTGCCAGCAGCTTTAAACAGACTAATGAAAAACTGTTTTTT	CASSFKQTNEKLFF
TRBV9	TRBJ1-6	NA	once	TGTGCCAGCAGCCCCTCGGACAGAGATCCCTCACCCCTCCACTTT	CASSPSDRDPSPLHF
TRBV7-2	TRBJ1-1	NA	NA	TGTGCCAGCAGCTTAGAAGACACCTCTGAAGCTTTCTTT	CASSLEDTSEAFF
TRBV7-9	TRBJ2-7	TRBD1	NA	TGTGCCAGCAGCTTATGGGGACAGGGGTACGACGAGCAGTACTTC	CASSLWGQGYDEQYF
TRBV5-4	TRBJ2-1	NA	NA	TGTGCCAGCAGCTTGGGGGGGGTTGAAGGCAATGAGCAGTTCTTC	CASSLGGVEGNEQFF
TRBV13	TRBJ1-4	TRBD1	once	TGTGCCAGCAGCTTTACAGGGGGCCCTAATGAAAAACTGTTTTTT	CASSFTGGPNEKLFF
TRBV27	TRBJ2-7	TRBD1	NA	TGTGCCAGCAGTTTATCATGGACAGGGAAGTACGAGCAGTACTTC	CASSLSWTGKYEQYF
TRBV7-2	TRBJ2-5	TRBD2	NA	TGTGCCAGCAGCTTCGTTCTAGCGGAGGAGACCCAGTACTTC	CASSFVLAEETQYF
TRBV7-9	TRBJ1-6	TRBD1	NA	TGTGCCAGCAGCTTGGTAGGACAGGGTCATTCACCCCTCCACTTT	CASSLVGQGHSPLHF